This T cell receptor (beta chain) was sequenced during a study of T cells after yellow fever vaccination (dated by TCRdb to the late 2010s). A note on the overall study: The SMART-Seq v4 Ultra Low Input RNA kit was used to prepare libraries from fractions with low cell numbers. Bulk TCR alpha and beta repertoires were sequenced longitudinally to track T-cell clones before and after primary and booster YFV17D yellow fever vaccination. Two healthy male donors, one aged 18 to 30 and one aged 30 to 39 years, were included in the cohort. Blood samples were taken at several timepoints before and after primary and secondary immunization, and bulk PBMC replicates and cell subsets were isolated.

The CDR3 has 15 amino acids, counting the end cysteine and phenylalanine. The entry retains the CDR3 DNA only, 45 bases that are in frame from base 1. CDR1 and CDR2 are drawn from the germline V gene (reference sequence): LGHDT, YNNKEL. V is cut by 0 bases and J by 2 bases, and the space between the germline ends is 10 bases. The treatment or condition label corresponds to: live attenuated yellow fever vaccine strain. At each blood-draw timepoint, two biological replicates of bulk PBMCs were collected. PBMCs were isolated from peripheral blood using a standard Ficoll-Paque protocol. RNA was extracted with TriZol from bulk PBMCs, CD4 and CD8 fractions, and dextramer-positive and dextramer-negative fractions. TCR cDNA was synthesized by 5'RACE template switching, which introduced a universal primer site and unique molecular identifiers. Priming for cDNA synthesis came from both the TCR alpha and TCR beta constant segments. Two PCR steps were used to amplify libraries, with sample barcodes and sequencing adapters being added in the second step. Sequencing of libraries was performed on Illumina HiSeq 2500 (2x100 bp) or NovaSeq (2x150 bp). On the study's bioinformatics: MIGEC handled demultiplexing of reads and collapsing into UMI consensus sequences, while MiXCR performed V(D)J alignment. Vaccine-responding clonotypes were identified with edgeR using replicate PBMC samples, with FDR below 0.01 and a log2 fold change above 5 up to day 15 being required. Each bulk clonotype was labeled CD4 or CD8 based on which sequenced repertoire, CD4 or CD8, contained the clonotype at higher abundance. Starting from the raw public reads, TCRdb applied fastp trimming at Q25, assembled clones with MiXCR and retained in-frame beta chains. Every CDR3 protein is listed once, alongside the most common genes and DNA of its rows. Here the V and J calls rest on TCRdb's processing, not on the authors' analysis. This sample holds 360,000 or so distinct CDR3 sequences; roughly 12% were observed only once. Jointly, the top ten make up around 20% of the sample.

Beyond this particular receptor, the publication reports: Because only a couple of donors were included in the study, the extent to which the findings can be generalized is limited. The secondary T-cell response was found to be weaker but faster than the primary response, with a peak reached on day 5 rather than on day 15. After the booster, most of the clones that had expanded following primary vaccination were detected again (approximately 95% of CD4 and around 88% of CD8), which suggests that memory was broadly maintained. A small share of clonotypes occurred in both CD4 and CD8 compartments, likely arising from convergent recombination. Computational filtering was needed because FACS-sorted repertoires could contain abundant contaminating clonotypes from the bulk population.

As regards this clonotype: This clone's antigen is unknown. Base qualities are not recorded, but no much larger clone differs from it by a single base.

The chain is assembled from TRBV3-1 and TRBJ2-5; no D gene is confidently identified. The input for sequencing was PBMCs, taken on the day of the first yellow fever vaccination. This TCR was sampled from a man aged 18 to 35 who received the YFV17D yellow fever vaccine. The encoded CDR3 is CASSQDAGEQETQYF. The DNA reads TGTGCCAGCAGCCAAGATGCCGGAGAGCAAGAGACCCAGTACTTC.